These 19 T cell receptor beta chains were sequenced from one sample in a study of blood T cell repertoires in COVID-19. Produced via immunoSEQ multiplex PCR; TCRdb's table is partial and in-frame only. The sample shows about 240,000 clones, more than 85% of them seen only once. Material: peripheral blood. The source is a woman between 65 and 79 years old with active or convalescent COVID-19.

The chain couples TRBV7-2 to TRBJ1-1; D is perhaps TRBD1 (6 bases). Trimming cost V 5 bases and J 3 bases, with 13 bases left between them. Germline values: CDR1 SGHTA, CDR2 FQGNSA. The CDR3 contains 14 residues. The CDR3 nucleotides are TGTGCCAGCAGCCTCGGACAGTCCCACACTGAAGCTTTCTTT. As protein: CASSLGQSHTEAFF.

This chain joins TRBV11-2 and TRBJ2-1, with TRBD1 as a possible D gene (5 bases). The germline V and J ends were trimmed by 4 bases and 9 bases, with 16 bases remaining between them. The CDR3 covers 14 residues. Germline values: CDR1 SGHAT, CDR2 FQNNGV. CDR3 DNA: TGTGCCAGCAGCTCCCAGATTAGGGGTGCTGAGCAGTTCTTC. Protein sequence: CASSSQIRGAEQFF.

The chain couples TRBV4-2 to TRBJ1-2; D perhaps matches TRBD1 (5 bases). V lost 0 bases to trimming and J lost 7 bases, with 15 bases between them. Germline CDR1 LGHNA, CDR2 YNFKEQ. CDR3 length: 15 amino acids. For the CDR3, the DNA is TGTGCCAGCAGCCAAGAGACAGAAACCTATGGTGGCTACACCTTC. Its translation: CASSQETETYGGYTF.

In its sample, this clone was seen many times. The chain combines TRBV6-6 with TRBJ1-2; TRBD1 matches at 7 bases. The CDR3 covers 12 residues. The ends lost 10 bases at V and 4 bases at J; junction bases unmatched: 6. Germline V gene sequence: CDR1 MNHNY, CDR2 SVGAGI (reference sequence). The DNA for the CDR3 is TGTGCCACCGGGGACAGTATCTATGGCTACACCTTC. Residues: CATGDSIYGYTF.

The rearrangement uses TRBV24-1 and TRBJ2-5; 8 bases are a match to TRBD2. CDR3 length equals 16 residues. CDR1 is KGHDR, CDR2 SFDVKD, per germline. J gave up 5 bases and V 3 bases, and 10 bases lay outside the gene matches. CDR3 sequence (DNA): TGTGCCACCAGTGATCCCGTGAGCGGGGGAGGTGAGACCCAGTACTTC. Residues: CATSDPVSGGGETQYF.

The CDR3 bases are TGTGCCACCAGTGATTCCCCTGACAGGTCCCCGAACACTGAAGCTTTCTTT. This translates into CATSDSPDRSPNTEAFF. This chain links TRBV24-1 with TRBJ1-1; D perhaps matches TRBD1 (6 bases). V was cut by 2 bases and J by 1 base, with 16 bases left in between. Germline V lookup: CDR1 KGHDR, CDR2 SFDVKD. The CDR3 length is 17 residues.

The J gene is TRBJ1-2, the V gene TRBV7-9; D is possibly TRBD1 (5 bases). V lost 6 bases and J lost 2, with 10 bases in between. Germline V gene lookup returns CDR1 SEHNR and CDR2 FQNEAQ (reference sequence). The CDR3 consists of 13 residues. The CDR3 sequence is CASSLQENYGYTF. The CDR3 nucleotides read TGTGCCAGCAGTCTACAGGAGAACTATGGCTACACCTTC.

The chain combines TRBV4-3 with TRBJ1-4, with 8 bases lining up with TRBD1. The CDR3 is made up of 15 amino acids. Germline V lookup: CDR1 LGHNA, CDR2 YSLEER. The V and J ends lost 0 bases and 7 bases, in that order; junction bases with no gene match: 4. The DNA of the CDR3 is TGCGCCAGCAGCCAAGATCTTGGGACAGGTGAAAAACTGTTTTTT. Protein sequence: CASSQDLGTGEKLFF.

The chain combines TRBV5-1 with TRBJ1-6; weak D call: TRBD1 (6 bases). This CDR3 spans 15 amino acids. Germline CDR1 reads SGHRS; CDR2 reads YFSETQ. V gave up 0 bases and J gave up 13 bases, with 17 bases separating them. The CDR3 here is CASSLELGAGSPLHF. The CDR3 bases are TGCGCCAGCAGCTTGGAGTTGGGGGCGGGCTCGCCCCTCCACTTT.

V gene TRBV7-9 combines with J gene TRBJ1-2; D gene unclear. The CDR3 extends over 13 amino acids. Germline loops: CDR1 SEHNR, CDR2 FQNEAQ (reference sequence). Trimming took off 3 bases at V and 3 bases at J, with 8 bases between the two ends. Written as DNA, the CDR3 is TGTGCCAGCAGCTTGTTGGCAGACTATGGCTACACCTTC. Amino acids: CASSLLADYGYTF. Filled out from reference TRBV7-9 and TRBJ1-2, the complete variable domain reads DTGVSQNPRHKITKRGQNVTFRCDPISEHNRLYWYRQTLGQGPEFLTYFQNEAQLEKSRLLSDRFSAERPKGSFSTLEIQRTEQGDSAMYLCASSLLADYGYTFGSGTRLTVV.

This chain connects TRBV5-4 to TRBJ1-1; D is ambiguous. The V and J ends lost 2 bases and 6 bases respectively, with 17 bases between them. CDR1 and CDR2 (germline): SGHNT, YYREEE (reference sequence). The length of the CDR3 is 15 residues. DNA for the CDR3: TGTGCCAGCAGCTTTGAGGGTGGGGTATTCGCTGAAGCTTTCTTT. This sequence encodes CASSFEGGVFAEAFF.

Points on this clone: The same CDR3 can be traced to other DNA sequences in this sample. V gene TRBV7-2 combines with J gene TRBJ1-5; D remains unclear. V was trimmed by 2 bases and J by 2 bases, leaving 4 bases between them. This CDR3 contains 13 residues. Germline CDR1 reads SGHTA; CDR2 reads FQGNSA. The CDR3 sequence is CASSLPGNQPQHF. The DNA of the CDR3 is TGTGCCAGCAGCTTACCAGGCAATCAGCCCCAGCATTTT.

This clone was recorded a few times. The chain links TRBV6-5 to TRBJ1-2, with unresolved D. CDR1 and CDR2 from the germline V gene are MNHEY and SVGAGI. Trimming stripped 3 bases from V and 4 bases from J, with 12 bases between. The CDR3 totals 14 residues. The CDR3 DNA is TGTGCCAGCAGTTATAATGATCAGGTCTATGGCTACACCTTC. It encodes CASSYNDQVYGYTF.

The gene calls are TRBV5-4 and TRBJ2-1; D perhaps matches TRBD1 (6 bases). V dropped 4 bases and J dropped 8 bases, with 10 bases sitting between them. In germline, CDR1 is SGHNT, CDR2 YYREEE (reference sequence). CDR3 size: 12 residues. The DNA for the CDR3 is TGTGCCAGCAGCACGTCAGGGGATGAGCAGTTCTTC. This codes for CASSTSGDEQFF.

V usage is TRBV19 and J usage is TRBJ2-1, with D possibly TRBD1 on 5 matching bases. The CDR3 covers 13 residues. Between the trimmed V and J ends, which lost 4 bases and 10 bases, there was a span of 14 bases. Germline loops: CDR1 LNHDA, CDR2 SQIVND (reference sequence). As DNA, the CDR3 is TGTGCCAGTAGTAGACAGTCGAGAGCGGAGCAGTTCTTC. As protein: CASSRQSRAEQFF.

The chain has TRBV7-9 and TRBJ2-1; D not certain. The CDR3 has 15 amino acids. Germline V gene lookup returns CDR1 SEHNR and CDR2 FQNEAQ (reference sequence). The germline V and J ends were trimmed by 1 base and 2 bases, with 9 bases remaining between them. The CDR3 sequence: CASSLVGTTYNEQFF. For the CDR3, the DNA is TGTGCCAGCAGCTTAGTTGGTACAACCTACAATGAGCAGTTCTTC.

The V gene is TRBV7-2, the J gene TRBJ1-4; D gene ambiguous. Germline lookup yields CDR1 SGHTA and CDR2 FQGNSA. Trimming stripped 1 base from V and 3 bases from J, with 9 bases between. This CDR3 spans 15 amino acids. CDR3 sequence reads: CASSLVGGSNEKLFF. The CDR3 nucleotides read TGTGCCAGCAGCTTAGTGGGAGGGTCTAATGAAAAACTGTTTTTT.

The CDR3 sequence is CASSVASVGGRIGNTIYF. The CDR3 DNA reads TGTGCCAGCAGCGTAGCTTCGGTCGGGGGGCGAATAGGAAACACCATATATTTT. This sequence joins TRBV9 and TRBJ1-3; D perhaps matches TRBD1 (6 bases). V shed 0 bases and J shed 4 bases, with 20 bases lying between them. The CDR3 has 18 amino acids. Germline V lookup: CDR1 SGDLS, CDR2 YYNGEE.

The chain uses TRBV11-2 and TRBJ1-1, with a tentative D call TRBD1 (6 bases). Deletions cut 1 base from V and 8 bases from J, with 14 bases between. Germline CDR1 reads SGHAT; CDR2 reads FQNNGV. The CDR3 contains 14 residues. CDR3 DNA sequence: TGTGCCAGCAGCTTAGGGGGGCCGGACAAGGAAGCTTTCTTT. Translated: CASSLGGPDKEAFF.